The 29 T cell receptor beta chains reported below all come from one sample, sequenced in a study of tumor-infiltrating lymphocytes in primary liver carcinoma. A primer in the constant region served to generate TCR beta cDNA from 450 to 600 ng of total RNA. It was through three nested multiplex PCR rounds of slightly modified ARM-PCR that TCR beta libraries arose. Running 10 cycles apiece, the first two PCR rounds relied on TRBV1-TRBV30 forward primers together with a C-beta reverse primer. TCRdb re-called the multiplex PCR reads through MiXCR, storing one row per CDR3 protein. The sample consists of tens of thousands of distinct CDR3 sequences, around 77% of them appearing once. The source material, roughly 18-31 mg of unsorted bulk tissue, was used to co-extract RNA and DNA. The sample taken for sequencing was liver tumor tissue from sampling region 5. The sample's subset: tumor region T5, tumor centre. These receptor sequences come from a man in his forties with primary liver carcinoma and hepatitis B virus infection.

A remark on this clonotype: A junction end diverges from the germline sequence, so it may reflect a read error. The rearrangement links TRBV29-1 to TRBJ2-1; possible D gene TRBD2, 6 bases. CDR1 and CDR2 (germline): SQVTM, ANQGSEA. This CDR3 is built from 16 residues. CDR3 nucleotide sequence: TGTAGCGTCGTTAATCGGGGGTGGGATAGGCAGAATGAGCAGTTCTTC. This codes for CSVVNRGWDRQNEQFF.

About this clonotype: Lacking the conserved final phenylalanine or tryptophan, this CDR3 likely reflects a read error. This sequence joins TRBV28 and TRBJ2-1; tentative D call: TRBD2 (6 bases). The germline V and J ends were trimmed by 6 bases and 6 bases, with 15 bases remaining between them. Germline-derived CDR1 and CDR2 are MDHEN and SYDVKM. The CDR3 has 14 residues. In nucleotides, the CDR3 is TGTGCCAGCAGCTCGGGACTCCGAGTCAATGAGCAGTTCTCC. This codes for CASSSGLRVNEQFS.

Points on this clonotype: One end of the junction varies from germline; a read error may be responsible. The CDR3 region is CVNKPSTDMQYF. CDR3 coding DNA: TGTGTCAACAAGCCCAGCACAGATATGCAGTATTTT. The J gene is TRBJ2-3, the V gene TRBV6-1; no clear D. CDR1 and CDR2 (germline): MNHNS, SASEGT. CDR3 length: 12 amino acids.

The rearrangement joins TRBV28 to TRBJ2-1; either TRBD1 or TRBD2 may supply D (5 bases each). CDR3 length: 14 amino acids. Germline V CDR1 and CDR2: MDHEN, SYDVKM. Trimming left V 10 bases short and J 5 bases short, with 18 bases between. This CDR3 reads CATGRGGSHNEQFF. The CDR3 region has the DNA TGTGCCACAGGTCGTGGGGGTTCACACAATGAGCAGTTCTTC. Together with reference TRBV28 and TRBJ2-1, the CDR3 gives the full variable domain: DVKVTQSSRYLVKRTGEKVFLECVQDMDHENMFWYRQDPGLGLRLIYFSYDVKMKEKGDIPEGYSVSREKKERFSLILESASTNQTSMYLCATGRGGSHNEQFFGPGTRLTVL.

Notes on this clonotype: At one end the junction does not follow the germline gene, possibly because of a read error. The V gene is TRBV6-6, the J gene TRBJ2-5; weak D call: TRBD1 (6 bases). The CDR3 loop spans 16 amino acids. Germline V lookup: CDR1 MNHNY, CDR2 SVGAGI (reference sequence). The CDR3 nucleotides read TGTGCCGGCAGTATCCGGGACAAGGGTACCCAAGAGACCCAGTACTTC. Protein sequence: CAGSIRDKGTQETQYF.

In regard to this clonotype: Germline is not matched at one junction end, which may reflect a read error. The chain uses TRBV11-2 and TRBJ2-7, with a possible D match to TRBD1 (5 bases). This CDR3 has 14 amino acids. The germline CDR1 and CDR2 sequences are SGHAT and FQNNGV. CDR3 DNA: TGTGCCAGCAGCTGTAACAGGAACTCATACGAGGAGTACTTC. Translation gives CASSCNRNSYEEYF.

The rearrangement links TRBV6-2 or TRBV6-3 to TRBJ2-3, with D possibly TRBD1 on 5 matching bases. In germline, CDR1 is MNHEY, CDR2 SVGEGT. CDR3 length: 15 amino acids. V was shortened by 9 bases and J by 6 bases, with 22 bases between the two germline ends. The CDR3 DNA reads TGTGCCAGTAGTGGACAAAGGACACTTTTGGATACGCAGTATTTT. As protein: CASSGQRTLLDTQYF.

CDR3 sequence: CASSQGQGPDTQYF. The DNA for the CDR3 is TGCGCCAGCAGCCAGGGACAGGGTCCAGATACGCAGTATTTT. This chain uses TRBV4-3 with TRBJ2-3; 9 positions match TRBD1. Germline V gene data show CDR1 as LGHNA and CDR2 as YSLEER. The CDR3 loop spans 14 amino acids. J lost 4 bases, V lost 3 bases, and 2 bases had no gene match.

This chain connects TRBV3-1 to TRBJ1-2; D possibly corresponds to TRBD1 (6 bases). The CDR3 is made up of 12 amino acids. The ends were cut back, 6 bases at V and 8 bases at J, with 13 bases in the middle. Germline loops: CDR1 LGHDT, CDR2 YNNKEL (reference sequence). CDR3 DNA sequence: TGTGCCAGCAGACCACAGGGAGGCGGCTACACCTTC. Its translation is CASRPQGGGYTF.

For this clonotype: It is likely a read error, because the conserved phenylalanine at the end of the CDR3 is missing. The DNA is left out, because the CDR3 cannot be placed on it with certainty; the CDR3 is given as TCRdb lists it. CDR3 in amino acids: CASSRTGTVIANYGYAL. This chain connects TRBV11-1 to TRBJ1-2; no check of the table's D call, TRBD1, against the DNA was made. The CDR3 is 17 amino acids long, termini counted. Looked up from germline, CDR1 is SGHAT and CDR2 is FQDESV (reference sequence).

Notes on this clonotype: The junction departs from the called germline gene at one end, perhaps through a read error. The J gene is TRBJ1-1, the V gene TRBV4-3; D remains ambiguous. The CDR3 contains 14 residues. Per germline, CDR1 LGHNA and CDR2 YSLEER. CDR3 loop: CGSSHLDQNTEAFF. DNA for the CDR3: TGCGGCAGCAGCCACCTCGACCAGAACACTGAAGCTTTTTTT.

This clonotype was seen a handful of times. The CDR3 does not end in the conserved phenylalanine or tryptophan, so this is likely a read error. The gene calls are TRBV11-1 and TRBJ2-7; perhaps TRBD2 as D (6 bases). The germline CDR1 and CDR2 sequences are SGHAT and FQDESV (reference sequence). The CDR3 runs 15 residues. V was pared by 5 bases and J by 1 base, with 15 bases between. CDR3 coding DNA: TGTGCCAGCAGCCACCGGACGGGAGCTTCCTACGAGCAGTACCTC. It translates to CASSHRTGASYEQYL.

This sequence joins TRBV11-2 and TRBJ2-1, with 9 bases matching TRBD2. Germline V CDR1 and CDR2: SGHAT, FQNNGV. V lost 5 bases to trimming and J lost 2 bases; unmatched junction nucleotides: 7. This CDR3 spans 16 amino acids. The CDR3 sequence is CASSPPRTSAYNEQFF. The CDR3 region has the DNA TGTGCCAGCAGCCCTCCCCGGACTAGCGCCTACAATGAGCAGTTCTTC.

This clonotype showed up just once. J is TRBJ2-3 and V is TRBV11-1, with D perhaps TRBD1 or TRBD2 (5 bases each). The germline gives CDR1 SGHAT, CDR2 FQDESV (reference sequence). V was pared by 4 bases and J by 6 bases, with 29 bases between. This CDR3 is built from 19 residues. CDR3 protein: CASSSGGSSVGTLTDTQYF. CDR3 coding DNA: TGTGCCAGCAGCTCTGGGGGAAGCTCTGTTGGAACCCTCACTGATACGCAGTATTTT.

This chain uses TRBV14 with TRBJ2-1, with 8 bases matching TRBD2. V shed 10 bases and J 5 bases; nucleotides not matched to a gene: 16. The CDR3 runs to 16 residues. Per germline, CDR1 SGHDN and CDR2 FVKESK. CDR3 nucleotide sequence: TGTGCCATTAGTGCCGTAGCGGGATGGGCAAACAATGAGCAGTTCTTC. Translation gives CAISAVAGWANNEQFF.

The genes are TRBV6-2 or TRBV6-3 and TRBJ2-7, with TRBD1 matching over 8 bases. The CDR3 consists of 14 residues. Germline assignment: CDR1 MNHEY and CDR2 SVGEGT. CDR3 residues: CTNSFDRGYYEQYF. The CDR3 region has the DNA TGTACCAACTCCTTTGACAGGGGATACTACGAGCAGTACTTC.

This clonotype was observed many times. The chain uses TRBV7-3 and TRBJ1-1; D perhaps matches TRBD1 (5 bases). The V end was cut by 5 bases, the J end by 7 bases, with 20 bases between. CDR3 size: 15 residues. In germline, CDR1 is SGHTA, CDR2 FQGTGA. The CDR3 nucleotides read TGTGCCAGCAGCCTGGAACAGAGGGGAAGGAGTGAAGCTTTCTTT. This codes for CASSLEQRGRSEAFF.

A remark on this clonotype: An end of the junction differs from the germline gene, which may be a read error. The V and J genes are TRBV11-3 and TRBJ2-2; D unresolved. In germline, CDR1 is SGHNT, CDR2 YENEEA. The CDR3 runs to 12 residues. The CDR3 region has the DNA TGTGTCAGCAGCCTATGGTCAGGGGAGCTGTTTTTT. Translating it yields CVSSLWSGELFF. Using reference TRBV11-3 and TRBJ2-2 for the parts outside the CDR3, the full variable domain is EAGVVQSPRYKIIEKKQPVAFWCNPISGHNTLYWYLQNLGQGPELLIRYENEEAVDDSQLPKDRFSAERLKGVDSTLKIQPAELGDSAVYLCVSSLWSGELFFGEGSRLTVL.

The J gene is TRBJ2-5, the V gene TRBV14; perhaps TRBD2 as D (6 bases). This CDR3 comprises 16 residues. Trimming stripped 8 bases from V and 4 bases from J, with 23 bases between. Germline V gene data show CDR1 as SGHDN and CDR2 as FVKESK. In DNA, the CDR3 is TGTGCCAGCGTCCAACATCGGGACTCTCGGCCAGAGACCCAGTACTTC. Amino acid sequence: CASVQHRDSRPETQYF.

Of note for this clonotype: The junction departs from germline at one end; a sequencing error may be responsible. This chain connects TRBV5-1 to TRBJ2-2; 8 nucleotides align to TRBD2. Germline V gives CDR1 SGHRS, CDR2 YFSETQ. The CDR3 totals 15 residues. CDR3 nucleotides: TGCGTCAGCAACCGACTAGCGTTAAACACCGGGGAGCTGTTTTTT. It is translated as CVSNRLALNTGELFF.

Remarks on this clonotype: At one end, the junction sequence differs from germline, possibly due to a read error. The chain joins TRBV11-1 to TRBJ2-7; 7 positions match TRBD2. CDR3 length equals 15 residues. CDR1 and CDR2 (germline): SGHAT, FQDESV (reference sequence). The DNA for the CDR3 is TGTGCTAGCAGCTTAACGGGATCGGGAGGATACGACCAGTACTTC. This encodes CASSLTGSGGYDQYF. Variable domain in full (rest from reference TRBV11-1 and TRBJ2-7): EAEVAQSPRYKITEKSQAVAFWCDPISGHATLYWYRQILGQGPELLVQFQDESVVDDSQLPKDRFSAERLKGVDSTLKIQPAELGDSAMYLCASSLTGSGGYDQYFGPGTRLTVT.

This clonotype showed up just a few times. The chain's CDR3 is CSARHGRSYEQYF. For the CDR3, the DNA is TGCAGTGCTAGACACGGGAGATCGTACGAGCAGTACTTC. The rearrangement joins TRBV20-1 to TRBJ2-7, with a tentative D call TRBD2 (6 bases). The CDR3 sequence is 13 residues long. The germline V gene encodes CDR1 DFQATT and CDR2 SNEGSKA (reference sequence). The germline V and J ends were trimmed by 2 bases and 4 bases, with 12 bases remaining between them.

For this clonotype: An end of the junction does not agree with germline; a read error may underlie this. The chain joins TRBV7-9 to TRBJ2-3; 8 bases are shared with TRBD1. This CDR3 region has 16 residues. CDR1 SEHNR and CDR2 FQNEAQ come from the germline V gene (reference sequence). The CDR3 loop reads CASGLRPGGRTGTQYF. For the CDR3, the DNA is TGTGCCAGCGGCTTACGGCCAGGGGGCCGTACAGGTACGCAGTATTTT.

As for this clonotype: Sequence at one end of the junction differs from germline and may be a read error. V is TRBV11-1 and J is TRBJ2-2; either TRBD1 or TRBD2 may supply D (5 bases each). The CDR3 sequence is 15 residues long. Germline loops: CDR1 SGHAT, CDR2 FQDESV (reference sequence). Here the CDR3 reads CANNYTGPFSGELFF. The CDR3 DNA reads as TGTGCCAACAACTATACAGGACCTTTCTCCGGGGAGTTGTTTTTT.

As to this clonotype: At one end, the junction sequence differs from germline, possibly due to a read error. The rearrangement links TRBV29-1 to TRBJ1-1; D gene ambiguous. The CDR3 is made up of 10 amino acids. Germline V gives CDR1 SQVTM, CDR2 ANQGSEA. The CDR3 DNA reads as TGTAGCATGCTTGACACTGAAGCTTTCTTT. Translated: CSMLDTEAFF.

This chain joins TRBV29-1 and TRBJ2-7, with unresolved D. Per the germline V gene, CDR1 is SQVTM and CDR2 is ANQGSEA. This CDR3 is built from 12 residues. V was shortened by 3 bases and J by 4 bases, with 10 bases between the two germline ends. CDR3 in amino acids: CSVESADYEQYF. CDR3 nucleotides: TGCAGCGTTGAGTCCGCAGATTACGAGCAGTACTTC.

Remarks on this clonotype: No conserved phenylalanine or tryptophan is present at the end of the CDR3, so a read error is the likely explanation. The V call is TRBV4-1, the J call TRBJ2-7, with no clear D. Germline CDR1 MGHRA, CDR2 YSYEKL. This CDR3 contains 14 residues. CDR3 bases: TGCGCTAGCAGCCAATCAAACCAGATCCACGAGCAGTACATC. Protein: CASSQSNQIHEQYI.

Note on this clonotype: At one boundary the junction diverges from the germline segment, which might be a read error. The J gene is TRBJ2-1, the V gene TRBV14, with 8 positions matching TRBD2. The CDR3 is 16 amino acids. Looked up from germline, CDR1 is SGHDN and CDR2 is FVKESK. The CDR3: CVSSGVAGWVNNEQFF. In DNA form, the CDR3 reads TGTGTCAGCAGTGGCGTAGCGGGATGGGTAAACAATGAGCAGTTTTTC.

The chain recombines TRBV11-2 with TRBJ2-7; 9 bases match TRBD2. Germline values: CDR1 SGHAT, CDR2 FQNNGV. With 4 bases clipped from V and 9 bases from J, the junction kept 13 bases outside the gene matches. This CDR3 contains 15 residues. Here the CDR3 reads CASSSLAGASLGQYF. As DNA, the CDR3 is TGTGCCAGCAGCTCGTTAGCGGGAGCGAGCCTCGGGCAGTACTTC. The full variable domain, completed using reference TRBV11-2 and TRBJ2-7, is EAGVAQSPRYKIIEKRQSVAFWCNPISGHATLYWYQQILGQGPKLLIQFQNNGVVDDSQLPKDRFSAERLKGVDSTLKIQPAKLEDSAVYLCASSSLAGASLGQYFGPGTRLTVT.